The T cell receptor beta chain under discussion was sequenced for a study of neoadjuvant anti-PD-1 for oral cavity cancer. The overall study: Most patients had three to four biweekly doses of 3 mg/kg nivolumab before resection. Patients without progression received a fourth nivolumab dose around day 43, then surgical resection on days 50-56.

This CDR3 has 13 amino acids. CDR1 is SEHNR and CDR2 is FQNEAQ in the germline V gene (reference sequence). Trimming took off 7 bases at V and 11 bases at J, with 18 bases between the two ends. The data were produced by immunoSEQ multiplex PCR, yet TCRdb's version contains in-frame clones alone and is incomplete. This table has more than 50,000 clones, approximately 79% appearing once. By frequency in the sample, this clone is medium-sized (0.01 to 0.1%). Stage II-IVA oral cavity squamous cell carcinoma was new and untreated by systemic or radiation therapy. The source is a person aged 40-85 years with oral cavity squamous cell carcinoma. V gene TRBV7-9 combines with J gene TRBJ1-5; TRBD1 is a possible D gene (5 bases). The source was PBMCs, collected before nivolumab (anti-PD-1) treatment. The CDR3 coding sequence is TGTGCCAGCATCCCCCCGGGGGGATCGACCCAGCATTTT. Translating it yields CASIPPGGSTQHF.